This TCR beta chain is drawn from a study of blood T cell repertoires in COVID-19. Clones were read by immunoSEQ multiplex PCR, and TCRdb kept only the in-frame ones, dropping some. The sample has tens of thousands of clones, roughly nine tenths seen once. Germline CDR1 and CDR2: LGHNA and YNFKEQ. V shed 2 bases, J shed 5 bases, and the junction held 6 bases outside the gene matches. The CDR3 contains 15 residues. The count of this clone is one. The origin of this receptor is a man between 65 and 85 years old with active COVID-19. The chain joins TRBV4-2 to TRBJ2-5, with 9 bases identical to TRBD1. Sequenced material: peripheral blood. The CDR3 region is CASSQTQGAEETQYF. The CDR3 DNA is TGTGCCAGCAGCCAAACACAGGGGGCGGAGGAGACCCAGTACTTC.